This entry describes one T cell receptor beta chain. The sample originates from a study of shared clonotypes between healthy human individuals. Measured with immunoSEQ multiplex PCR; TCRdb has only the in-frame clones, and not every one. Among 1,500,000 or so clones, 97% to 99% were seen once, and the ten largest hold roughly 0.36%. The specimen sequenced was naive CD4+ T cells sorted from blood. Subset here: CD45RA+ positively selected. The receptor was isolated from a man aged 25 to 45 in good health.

Here the CDR3 DNA reads TGTGCCAGCTCCCGGGACCCACGAGGCACTGAAGCTTTCTTT. Amino acid sequence: CASSRDPRGTEAFF. The chain employs TRBV6-1 and TRBJ1-1, with D possibly TRBD1 on 5 matching bases. The CDR3 is 14 residues long. Trimming cost V 8 bases and J 4 bases, with 17 bases left between them. Germline lookup yields CDR1 MNHNS and CDR2 SASEGT.